The 32 T cell receptor beta chains below all came from one sample that was sequenced in a study of shared T cell receptors in the human thymus. Profiling relied on immunoSEQ multiplex PCR, and the TCRdb table lists in-frame clones only, not all of them. Of 700,000 or so clones listed, over 75% were seen once; the top ten hold about 0.0098%. These same records also appear under a second study, on human thymus T cells.

Source material: thymocytes. These receptors were taken from a girl in the first two years of life with a congenital heart defect.

A single count supports this clone. This chain connects TRBV27 to TRBJ2-3; TRBD2 matches at 8 bases. This CDR3 region has 20 residues. Germline lookup yields CDR1 MNHEY and CDR2 SMNVEV (reference sequence). V shed 3 bases, J shed 2 bases, and the junction held 19 bases outside the gene matches. CDR3 sequence (DNA): TGTGCCAGCAGTTTTCTGACAGCGGGGGCCCTAGATTTCCACACAGATACGCAGTATTTT. Residues: CASSFLTAGALDFHTDTQYF.

Only one count was recorded for this clone. Other DNA sequences within the sample encode an identical CDR3. CDR3 coding DNA: TGTGCCAGCTCACCAGGCAGGGGCTACGAGCAGTACTTC. It yields the protein CASSPGRGYEQYF. The chain links TRBV18 to TRBJ2-7; possible D gene TRBD1, 6 bases. Germline V gene sequence: CDR1 KGHSH, CDR2 LQKENI. This CDR3 comprises 13 residues. Deletions cut 2 bases from V and 3 bases from J, with 8 bases between. Full variable domain (rest looked up from reference TRBV18 and TRBJ2-7): NAGVMQNPRHLVRRRGQEARLRCSPMKGHSHVYWYRQLPEEGLKFMVYLQKENIIDESGMPKERFSAEFPKEGPSILRIQQVVRGDSAAYFCASSPGRGYEQYFGPGTRLTVT.

The rearrangement links TRBV5-5 to TRBJ1-2, with 7 positions matching TRBD1. The germline V gene encodes CDR1 SGHKS and CDR2 YYEKEE (reference sequence). Losses at the gene ends were 4 bases for V and 5 bases for J; bases not matched to a gene: 2. The CDR3 has 12 amino acids. CDR3 DNA: TGTGCCAGCAGCGGGGGACAGTATGGCTACACCTTC. This sequence encodes CASSGGQYGYTF.

The chain couples TRBV10-3 to TRBJ1-2; TRBD1 aligns across 7 bases. CDR1 and CDR2 (germline): ENHRY, SYGVKD. The V segment lost 6 bases and the J segment 6 bases; nucleotides outside the gene matches: 7. The CDR3 spans 13 residues. CDR3 sequence: CAIRPGGRDGYTF. In DNA form, the CDR3 reads TGTGCCATCAGGCCAGGGGGAAGGGATGGCTACACCTTC.

This chain uses TRBV4-1 with TRBJ1-2, with TRBD1 matching over 7 bases. Germline trimming cut 3 bases from V and 13 bases from J; bases unmatched to any gene: 14. Germline V gene lookup returns CDR1 MGHRA and CDR2 YSYEKL. CDR3 length equals 14 residues. CDR3 loop: CASSHQATGYVFTF. Written as DNA, the CDR3 is TGCGCCAGCAGCCATCAGGCGACAGGGTATGTTTTCACCTTC.

DNA of the CDR3: TGTGCCAGCAGTCGGAGACTAGCGCCTCAGTATTTT. Amino acid sequence: CASSRRLAPQYF. The chain couples TRBV25-1 to TRBJ2-3; 8 nucleotides match TRBD2. This CDR3 region has 12 residues. Germline values: CDR1 MGHDK, CDR2 SYGVNS. V dropped 5 bases and J dropped 12; count of bases not matched to a gene: 7.

In its sample, this clone was seen once. CDR3 in DNA: TGTGCCAGCAGCTTAGGCCCGCAGGGTCTTTCTTTCTCTGGGGCCAACGTCCTGACTTTC. Translating it yields CASSLGPQGLSFSGANVLTF. V usage is TRBV13 and J usage is TRBJ2-6; D is perhaps TRBD1 (5 bases). Germline loops: CDR1 PRHDT, CDR2 FYEKMQ (reference sequence). V was clipped by 0 bases and J by 0 bases, with 18 bases between them. CDR3 length: 20 residues.

V is TRBV4-1 and J is TRBJ2-5; 15 bases match TRBD2. CDR1 is MGHRA, CDR2 YSYEKL, per germline. The CDR3 consists of 19 residues. Losses at the gene ends were 0 bases for V and 2 bases for J; bases not matched to a gene: 7. CDR3: CASSQESGTSGGFQETQYF. For the CDR3, the DNA is TGCGCCAGCAGCCAAGAGTCCGGGACTAGCGGGGGGTTTCAAGAGACCCAGTACTTC.

The chain couples TRBV5-1 to TRBJ2-5; 12 positions agree with TRBD2. J was trimmed by 5 bases and V by 4 bases; bases with no gene match: 6. The CDR3 runs 15 residues. Germline lookup yields CDR1 SGHRS and CDR2 YFSETQ. The CDR3, as DNA: TGCGCCAGCAGCCTCACTAGCGGGGGGTGGGAGACCCAGTACTTC. Its protein is CASSLTSGGWETQYF.

V usage is TRBV28 and J usage is TRBJ2-7, with D possibly being TRBD1 (6 bases). This CDR3 region has 14 residues. Germline CDR1 MDHEN, CDR2 SYDVKM. With 10 bases removed from V and 1 base from J, the gap between germline ends came to 17 bases. This CDR3 is CATLRLTGSYEQYF. The CDR3, as DNA: TGTGCCACCCTACGCTTGACAGGATCCTACGAGCAGTACTTC.

V gene TRBV6-5 combines with J gene TRBJ2-7, with TRBD1 identical over 7 bases. Unmatched junction bases numbered 14, after V lost 6 bases and J lost 6 bases. Looked up from germline, CDR1 is MNHEY and CDR2 is SVGAGI. The CDR3 spans 15 residues. As DNA, the CDR3 is TGTGCCAGCAGCTCTAACTCCGGGACAGCTTTCGAGCAGTACTTC. This gives the protein CASSSNSGTAFEQYF.

This clone showed up just once. V usage is TRBV7-2 and J usage is TRBJ1-5, with D unclear. Trimming took 2 bases from V and 2 from J, leaving 13 bases between them. This CDR3 has 16 amino acids. Germline CDR1 and CDR2: SGHTA and FQGNSA. The CDR3 nucleotides are TGTGCCAGCAGCTTATTTTGGGCAGCCGGCAATCAGCCCCAGCATTTT. Residues: CASSLFWAAGNQPQHF.

The chain carries TRBV7-2 and TRBJ1-6; D ambiguous. This CDR3 is built from 15 residues. Trimming took 1 base from V and 10 from J, leaving 14 bases between them. Looked up from germline, CDR1 is SGHTA and CDR2 is FQGNSA. The DNA of the CDR3 is TGTGCCAGCAGCTTAGATGCGGAGGAACGATCACCCCTCCACTTT. Its protein product is CASSLDAEERSPLHF.

This clone has just one count. This rearrangement joins TRBV5-4 to TRBJ2-5; 8 positions agree with TRBD1. The germline CDR1 and CDR2 sequences are SGHNT and YYREEE (reference sequence). The J segment lost 5 bases and the V segment lost 1 base, leaving 16 bases of the junction unmatched. The CDR3 has 18 residues. The CDR3 region has the DNA TGTGCCAGCAGCTTGATAGGGCCCCCGGACAGGGTGATGGAGACCCAGTACTTC. Translated, it gives CASSLIGPPDRVMETQYF.

The rearrangement uses TRBV6-5 and TRBJ1-1, with D unclear. V was trimmed by 6 bases and J by 0 bases, leaving 11 bases between them. Germline V gene sequence: CDR1 MNHEY, CDR2 SVGAGI. CDR3 length equals 14 residues. The CDR3 sequence is CASRSIDLNTEAFF. The CDR3 region has the DNA TGTGCCAGCAGGTCCATAGACTTGAACACTGAAGCTTTCTTT.

The V and J genes are TRBV5-1 and TRBJ1-6; 7 nucleotides match TRBD1. Germline CDR1 SGHRS, CDR2 YFSETQ. The CDR3 extends over 15 amino acids. V lost 5 bases and J lost 6; bases outside the gene matches: 8. CDR3 coding DNA: TGCGCCAGCAGTCCCGACAGGGCGCTTAATTCACCCCTCCACTTT. Its translation: CASSPDRALNSPLHF.

V and J are TRBV6-1 and TRBJ1-2; the D gene is possibly TRBD1 (6 bases). Germline assignment: CDR1 MNHNS and CDR2 SASEGT. The ends were cut back, 4 bases at V and 5 bases at J, with 17 bases in the middle. The CDR3 is 15 residues long. This chain's CDR3 is CASSARGADPYGYTF. The CDR3 DNA sequence: TGTGCCAGCAGTGCCCGGGGGGCAGACCCATATGGCTACACCTTC.

The CDR3 DNA is TGTGCCAGCAGTTTATGCTGTCAAGGGGTAGGAGATGGCTACACCTTC. As protein: CASSLCCQGVGDGYTF. The chain couples TRBV28 to TRBJ1-2; possibly TRBD1 for D (5 bases). Germline V gene sequence: CDR1 MDHEN, CDR2 SYDVKM. Trimming stripped 0 bases from V and 6 bases from J, with 17 bases between. CDR3 length equals 16 residues.

The V and J genes are TRBV6-5 and TRBJ1-6; the match to TRBD1 covers 7 bases. The germline V gene has CDR1 MNHEY and CDR2 SVGAGI. V was pared by 5 bases and J by 8 bases, with 6 bases of the junction left unmatched. The CDR3 runs 14 residues. The CDR3 loop reads CASSPGTAYSPLHF. In nucleotides, the CDR3 is TGTGCCAGCAGTCCCGGGACAGCCTATTCACCCCTCCACTTT.

The sample holds one count of this clone. The rearrangement uses TRBV10-3 and TRBJ2-7, with a tentative D call TRBD1 (5 bases). CDR3 length: 12 residues. The V and J ends lost 10 bases and 0 bases respectively, with 10 bases between them. The germline V gene has CDR1 ENHRY and CDR2 SYGVKD. This chain's CDR3 is CATHDSSYEQYF. CDR3 bases: TGTGCCACCCACGACAGCTCCTACGAGCAGTACTTC.

This chain uses TRBV28 with TRBJ2-5, with a weak D call TRBD1 (6 bases). The CDR3 is 16 residues long. V dropped 2 bases and J dropped 0 bases, with 13 bases sitting between them. Germline CDR1 MDHEN, CDR2 SYDVKM. The DNA for the CDR3 is TGTGCCAGCAGTTTACCCTTCGACAGGTACCAAGAGACCCAGTACTTC. Translated, it gives CASSLPFDRYQETQYF.

This chain joins TRBV21-1 and TRBJ2-7; the table's TRBD1 call for D was not verified on the DNA. TRBV21-1 is flagged as a pseudogene. The CDR3 contains 16 residues. CDR3 nucleotides: TGTGCCAGCAGCAAAGCGCCCGGCAGGCCCTCCTACGAGCAGTACTTC. Translation: CASSKAPGRPSYEQYF.

This clone was detected only a few times. The J gene is TRBJ2-1, the V gene TRBV12-5; D uncertain. Per the germline V gene, CDR1 is LGHNT and CDR2 is FRNRAP. Trimming stripped 1 base from V and 8 bases from J, with 6 bases between. This CDR3 spans 12 amino acids. DNA for the CDR3: TGTGCTAGTGGTTTGGGAGGTGATGAGCAGTTCTTC. Amino acid sequence: CASGLGGDEQFF.

The chain couples TRBV19 to TRBJ2-1, with D perhaps TRBD1 (6 bases). V shed 3 bases and J shed 0 bases, with 15 bases lying between them. The germline gives CDR1 LNHDA, CDR2 SQIVND (reference sequence). This CDR3 comprises 17 residues. The CDR3 is CASSMGRGSNSYNEQFF. CDR3 bases: TGTGCCAGTAGTATGGGCAGGGGTAGTAACTCCTACAATGAGCAGTTCTTC.

The chain combines TRBV25-1 with TRBJ1-1; 7 nucleotides align to TRBD1. Germline V gene sequence: CDR1 MGHDK, CDR2 SYGVNS. This CDR3 is built from 16 residues. V lost 2 bases, J lost 0 bases, and 6 bases stayed unmatched. CDR3 residues: CASSEEGGQMNTEAFF. CDR3 nucleotides: TGTGCCAGCAGTGAAGAGGGGGGACAGATGAACACTGAAGCTTTCTTT.

This clone appeared a single time. The chain recombines TRBV27 with TRBJ2-3, with D tentatively TRBD2 (7 bases). The ends were cut back, 1 base at V and 2 bases at J, with 19 bases in the middle. Germline CDR1 MNHEY, CDR2 SMNVEV (reference sequence). The CDR3 contains 18 residues. CDR3 nucleotide sequence: TGTGCCAGCAGTTTATTATCGGGGGAGGGGGAGATCACAGATACGCAGTATTTT. Translated: CASSLLSGEGEITDTQYF.

The genes are TRBV2 and TRBJ1-1; D remains unclear. The V and J ends lost 8 bases and 1 base respectively, with 8 bases between them. CDR3 length equals 12 residues. Per the germline V gene, CDR1 is SNHLY and CDR2 is FYNNEI. Written as DNA, the CDR3 is TGTGCCAGCCGCCACGGGAACACTGAAGCTTTCTTT. Its protein is CASRHGNTEAFF.

V usage is TRBV6-1 and J usage is TRBJ1-2, with 12 bases lining up with TRBD1. This CDR3 contains 15 residues. The V segment lost 5 bases and the J segment 6 bases; nucleotides outside the gene matches: 7. Germline CDR1 and CDR2: MNHNS and SASEGT. The CDR3 reads CASSNRDRGRHGYTF. The CDR3 DNA is TGTGCCAGCAGTAACCGGGACAGGGGGCGTCATGGCTACACCTTC.

The chain employs TRBV5-1 and TRBJ2-5, with D tentatively TRBD1 (7 bases). This CDR3 is 15 amino acids long. Trimming pared 3 bases from V and 5 bases from J, leaving 17 bases between. Germline lookup yields CDR1 SGHRS and CDR2 YFSETQ. Here the CDR3 reads CASSSTGLGLETQYF. CDR3 sequence (DNA): TGCGCCAGCAGCTCGACAGGGTTGGGACTGGAGACCCAGTACTTC.

The V gene is TRBV19, the J gene TRBJ1-1, with D unresolved. This CDR3 has 14 residues. Germline V CDR1 and CDR2: LNHDA, SQIVND (reference sequence). The V and J ends lost 9 bases and 1 base respectively, with 15 bases between them. Written as DNA, the CDR3 is TGTGCCAGCCCGGCGGTCCCCGGGAACACTGAAGCTTTCTTT. It translates to CASPAVPGNTEAFF.

The rearrangement joins TRBV2 to TRBJ2-2; 10 bases are a match to TRBD2. J was trimmed by 0 bases and V by 6 bases; bases with no gene match: 7. Per germline, CDR1 SNHLY and CDR2 FYNNEI. This CDR3 region has 17 residues. This chain's CDR3 is CASRSTSGYTNTGELFF. In nucleotides, the CDR3 is TGTGCCAGCAGGTCGACTAGCGGGTATACGAACACCGGGGAGCTGTTTTTT.

This chain joins TRBV19 and TRBJ1-1; the match to TRBD1 covers 8 bases. The CDR3 is made up of 12 amino acids. Per germline, CDR1 LNHDA and CDR2 SQIVND (reference sequence). With V trimmed by 6 bases and J by 10 bases, 7 bases remained unmatched. CDR3 sequence (DNA): TGTGCCAGTAGAACCGGACAGGGAAGAGCTTTCTTT. Translating gives CASRTGQGRAFF.